Each of the 15 T cell receptor beta chains below was sequenced from the same sample in a study of blood T cell repertoires in COVID-19. The repertoire was sequenced with immunoSEQ multiplex PCR; TCRdb's copy has only in-frame clones and lacks some. The table lists roughly 120,000 clones, around 90% of them singletons. The sequenced sample consisted of peripheral blood. The receptors shown here come from a woman aged 55 to 70 with COVID-19, enrolled during active disease.

V and J are TRBV19 and TRBJ2-5; 8 bases line up with TRBD2. The V segment lost 3 bases and the J segment 5 bases; nucleotides outside the gene matches: 5. This CDR3 has 14 residues. The V gene's germline CDR1 is LNHDA and CDR2 SQIVND (reference sequence). The chain's CDR3 is CASSMGQRGETQYF. The CDR3 DNA follows: TGTGCCAGTAGTATGGGGCAGCGGGGGGAGACCCAGTACTTC.

A word on this clone: This sample also contains other DNA sequences that code for the same CDR3. The rearrangement links TRBV7-3 to TRBJ2-2; no clear D gene. Germline V gives CDR1 SGHTA, CDR2 FQGTGA. The V end was cut by 3 bases, the J end by 1 base, with 6 bases between. CDR3 length equals 14 residues. In nucleotides, the CDR3 is TGTGCCAGCAGCTTGGGCCAGAACACCGGGGAGCTGTTTTTT. It specifies CASSLGQNTGELFF.

The rearrangement links TRBV9 to TRBJ1-1; TRBD1 matches at 10 bases. Trimming cost V 4 bases and J 1 base; bases outside gene matches: 1. The germline V gene has CDR1 SGDLS and CDR2 YYNGEE. The CDR3 covers 14 residues. Here the CDR3 reads CASSRQGANTEAFF. In DNA, the CDR3 is TGTGCCAGCAGCAGACAGGGGGCGAACACTGAAGCTTTCTTT.

The chain uses TRBV5-1 and TRBJ2-7, with D possibly TRBD1 on 5 matching bases. This CDR3 contains 15 residues. V shed 0 bases and J shed 0 bases, with 10 bases lying between them. Germline assignment: CDR1 SGHRS and CDR2 YFSETQ. DNA for the CDR3: TGCGCCAGCAGCTTGGACAGGCAAAGCTCCTACGAGCAGTACTTC. Protein product: CASSLDRQSSYEQYF.

The chain uses TRBV27 and TRBJ1-6, with D possibly matching TRBD1 (5 bases). Trimming cost V 6 bases and J 14 bases, with 17 bases left between them. Germline lookup yields CDR1 MNHEY and CDR2 SMNVEV (reference sequence). This CDR3 spans 13 amino acids. CDR3 sequence (DNA): TGTGCCAGCAGCCGCGGGGGGGTGGTCACCCTCCACTTT. It is translated as CASSRGGVVTLHF.

In DNA, the CDR3 is TGTGCCAGCAGTGCGGGACAGGGGGAGACTGAAGCTTTCTTT. Translation gives CASSAGQGETEAFF. The J gene is TRBJ1-1, the V gene TRBV6-4; 11 bases are shared with TRBD1. J gave up 5 bases and V 4 bases, and 3 bases lay outside the gene matches. This CDR3 is built from 14 residues. CDR1 and CDR2 from the germline V gene are MRHNA and SNTAGT.

The rearrangement links TRBV5-6 to TRBJ1-2; 8 nucleotides match TRBD1. This CDR3 region has 14 residues. CDR1 and CDR2 (germline): SGHDT, YYEEEE. V shed 4 bases and J 4 bases; nucleotides not matched to a gene: 6. The DNA for the CDR3 is TGTGCCAGCAGCCCCGGACAGGGCCCCTATGGCTACACCTTC. This sequence encodes CASSPGQGPYGYTF.

The chain combines TRBV4-1 with TRBJ2-5, with TRBD1 identical over 7 bases. The CDR3 has 14 residues. Germline CDR1 reads MGHRA; CDR2 reads YSYEKL. The junction had 2 bases not matched to a gene; V was cut back by 2 bases and J by 2 bases. In DNA, the CDR3 is TGCGCCAGCAGCCAAAGACAGGGACAAGAGACCCAGTACTTC. Its protein is CASSQRQGQETQYF.

This chain uses TRBV5-1 with TRBJ2-1, with TRBD2 identical over 7 bases. Trimming cost V 0 bases and J 2 bases; bases outside gene matches: 5. The germline V gene has CDR1 SGHRS and CDR2 YFSETQ. This CDR3 has 16 residues. CDR3 DNA: TGCGCCAGCAGCTTGGGGACTAGTATCCCCTACAATGAGCAGTTCTTC. Translating it yields CASSLGTSIPYNEQFF.

The rearrangement links TRBV7-2 to TRBJ1-5; D may be TRBD1 (5 bases). V was clipped by 4 bases and J by 2 bases, with 12 bases between them. CDR3 length equals 15 residues. Germline values: CDR1 SGHTA, CDR2 FQGNSA. DNA of the CDR3: TGTGCCAGCAGCTCGGACGGACATGGCAATCAGCCCCAGCATTTT. Translated, it gives CASSSDGHGNQPQHF.

The V gene is TRBV6-1, the J gene TRBJ1-1, with 8 bases aligning to TRBD1. Unmatched junction bases numbered 9, after V lost 3 bases and J lost 3 bases. CDR3 length equals 16 residues. Germline CDR1 reads MNHNS; CDR2 reads SASEGT. The CDR3 loop reads CASSDSGRGRDTEAFF. The CDR3 nucleotides are TGTGCCAGCAGTGATAGTGGCAGGGGGCGGGACACTGAAGCTTTCTTT.

The chain combines TRBV21-1 with TRBJ2-1; the table gives TRBD1 as D, unverified against the DNA. TRBV21-1 is a pseudogene. This CDR3 is built from 19 residues. The CDR3 sequence is CASSLRSSAPGGTGSEQFF. The CDR3 DNA reads TGTGCCAGCAGCCTTAGATCCTCCGCGCCAGGGGGTACAGGCAGTGAGCAGTTCTTC.

The J gene is TRBJ1-1, the V gene TRBV7-9, with D perhaps TRBD1 (6 bases). The CDR3 loop spans 12 amino acids. Germline V gene lookup returns CDR1 SEHNR and CDR2 FQNEAQ (reference sequence). V shed 8 bases and J shed 8 bases, with 15 bases lying between them. The DNA of the CDR3 is TGTGCCAGCCAAACTAACCAGGGGGAAGCTTTCTTT. Translation gives CASQTNQGEAFF. Supplemented by reference TRBV7-9 and TRBJ1-1, the full variable domain reads DTGVSQNPRHKITKRGQNVTFRCDPISEHNRLYWYRQTLGQGPEFLTYFQNEAQLEKSRLLSDRFSAERPKGSFSTLEIQRTEQGDSAMYLCASQTNQGEAFFGQGTRLTVV.

This chain joins TRBV11-2 and TRBJ1-1; tentatively, D is TRBD1 (5 bases). Trimming took off 6 bases at V and 7 bases at J, with 12 bases between the two ends. The CDR3 is 12 residues long. CDR1 is SGHAT, CDR2 FQNNGV, per germline. CDR3 in DNA: TGTGCCAGCAGACGAGTCCAGGGTGAAGCTTTCTTT. Translation: CASRRVQGEAFF.

The chain is built from TRBV4-2 and TRBJ1-2; D remains ambiguous. The CDR3 contains 12 residues. Trimming removed 2 bases from V and 8 bases from J, with 9 bases in between. CDR1 and CDR2 from the germline V gene are LGHNA and YNFKEQ. The CDR3 protein is CASSQIGQGYTF. The CDR3 DNA sequence: TGTGCCAGCAGCCAAATTGGGCAGGGCTACACCTTC.